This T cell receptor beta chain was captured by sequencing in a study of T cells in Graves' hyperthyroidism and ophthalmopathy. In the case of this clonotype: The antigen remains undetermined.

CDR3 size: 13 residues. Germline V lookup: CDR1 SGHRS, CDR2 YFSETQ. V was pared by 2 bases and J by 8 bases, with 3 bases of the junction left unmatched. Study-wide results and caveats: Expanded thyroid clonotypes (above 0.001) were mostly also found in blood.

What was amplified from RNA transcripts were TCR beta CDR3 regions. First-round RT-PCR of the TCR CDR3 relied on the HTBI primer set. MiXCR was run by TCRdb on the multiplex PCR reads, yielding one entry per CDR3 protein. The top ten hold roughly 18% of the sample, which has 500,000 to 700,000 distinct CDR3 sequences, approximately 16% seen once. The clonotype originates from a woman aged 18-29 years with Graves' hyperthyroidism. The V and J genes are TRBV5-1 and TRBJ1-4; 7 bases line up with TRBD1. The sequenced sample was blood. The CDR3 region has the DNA TGCGCCAGCAGCTTAGGGACAGCCGAAAAACTGTTTTTT. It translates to CASSLGTAEKLFF.